Here is one T cell receptor (beta chain) with its context. The sample holds one count of this clone. It lacks a known antigen. Within one base of it there is no much larger clone, and no base qualities were kept. The immunoSEQ Assay, a bias-controlled multiplex PCR, was used to amplify TCRbeta CDR3 regions from genomic DNA. Concerning the study's data processing: The number of nucleated cells in each sample was estimated by amplification of reference gene primers within the assay. To quantify the absolute abundance of each unique TCRbeta CDR3 rearrangement, sequence reads were collapsed and filtered. For each sample, productive Simpson clonality was calculated by taking the square root of Simpson's diversity index across productive rearrangements. Held by TCRdb, this immuneACCESS table contains in-frame sequences only and omits some clones. Under half of the omission traces to an unresolved V gene where checked; the cause of the rest is unknown. V, J and clone size derive from that table, while D and trimming were established from the DNA sequence. Here the sample has around 450,000 clones; about 89% occur a single time. The ten largest clones capture more than 4% of the sample.

A distance of 13 bases separates the germline ends of V and J, which lose 4 bases and 0 bases respectively. According to the germline V gene, CDR1 reads SGHAT and CDR2 reads FQNNGV. The CDR3 goes from the cysteine to the phenylalanine over 15 residues. The only DNA kept is the CDR3, 45 bases in frame from the first base. The sample is drawn from a study of blood T cell repertoires in COVID-19 (dated by TCRdb to the early 2020s). For the study in its entirety: The collaborator samples originated in the United States, Italy and Spain and spanned the acute and convalescent phases of COVID-19. The samples were drawn from two sources: the first 160 participants of the ongoing ImmuneRACE study, and approximately 1,300 subjects contributed by 6 global collaborators. The repertoires were released in a freely available public database meant as a resource for research on the immune response to SARS-CoV-2. The prospective study material was composed of cDNA or gDNA derived from T cells, B-cell-depleted T cells, or PBMCs. Where available, HLA class I and class II types were obtained from metadata supplied by the sample provider rather than from assay-based typing. A de-identified subject ID, COVID-19 status, age in years and sex were almost always included in the sample metadata. Deeply sampled blood TCRbeta repertoires from subjects exposed to, actively infected with, or recovered from COVID-19 were included in the dataset. Study-wide conclusions, independent of this receptor: How much clinical and demographic metadata was included differed by source and by participant, and the metadata was provided uncurated.

Each collaborating institution followed its own protocols to collect whole blood in K2EDTA tubes. For TCRbeta analysis, collaborators shipped samples as frozen whole blood, isolated PBMCs, or DNA extracted from either of those sample types. This chain joins TRBV11-2 to TRBJ2-7, and the D gene may be TRBD1, 5 bases matching. This sequence originates from a woman aged 30 to 39 with acute or convalescent COVID-19. Source material: peripheral blood. The CDR3 region has the sequence CASSSDTQHSYEQYF. The DNA sequence is given as TGTGCCAGCAGCTCGGACACCCAACACTCCTACGAGCAGTACTTC.